This TCR beta chain was recovered during a study of response to subunit inactivated influenza vaccine. Findings of the study overall: Authors suggested that a seasonal influenza vaccination recruits few new T cells each time.

Comment on this clonotype: Its antigen remains unknown.

In TCRdb, the RT-PCR reads were re-called with MiXCR into one record per CDR3 protein. The table has hundreds of thousands of distinct CDR3 sequences, 15% to 17% seen once. V trimming: 4 bases; J trimming: 4 bases; junction bases outside the gene matches: 4. This CDR3 is built from 13 residues. CDR1 is WSHSY and CDR2 is SAAADI in the germline V gene. This chain links TRBV10-2 with TRBJ2-7; 7 bases align to TRBD1. The clonotype comes from a man aged 50 or older who received an inactivated influenza vaccine. Sequences were derived from PBMCs from blood, sampled 12 days after vaccination. This chain's CDR3 is CASSVYRGYEQYF. The DNA for the CDR3 is TGCGCCAGCAGTGTCTACAGGGGATACGAGCAGTACTTC.